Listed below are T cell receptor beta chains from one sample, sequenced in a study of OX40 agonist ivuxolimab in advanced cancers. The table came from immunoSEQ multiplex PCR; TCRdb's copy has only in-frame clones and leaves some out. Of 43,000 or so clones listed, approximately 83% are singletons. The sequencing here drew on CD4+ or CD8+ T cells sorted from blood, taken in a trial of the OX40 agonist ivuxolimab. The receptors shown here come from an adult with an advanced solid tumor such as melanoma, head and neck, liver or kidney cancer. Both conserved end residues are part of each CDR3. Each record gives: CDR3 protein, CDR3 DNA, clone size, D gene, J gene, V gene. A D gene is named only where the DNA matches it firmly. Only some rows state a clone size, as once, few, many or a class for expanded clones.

CASFRDSLNTGELFF	TGCGCCAGCTTTCGGGATTCCTTGAACACCGGGGAGCTGTTTTTT	NA	NA	TRBJ2-2	TRBV5-1
CASSKTRDTSYSNQPQHF	TGCGCCAGCAGCAAAACACGGGACACCTCATATAGCAATCAGCCCCAGCATTTT	NA	NA	TRBJ1-5	TRBV4-1
CKGGYEQYF	TGCAAAGGGGGATACGAGCAGTACTTC	NA	NA	TRBJ2-7	TRBV29-1
CASSQGQLNTDTQYF	TGTGCCAGCAGCCAAGGCCAACTAAACACAGATACGCAGTATTTT	NA	NA	TRBJ2-3	TRBV4-1
CASSGRQATSNQPQHF	TGTGCCAGCTCAGGTCGACAGGCGACTAGCAATCAGCCCCAGCATTTT	NA	NA	TRBJ1-5	TRBV18
CASSQDVGTEAFF	TGTGCCAGCAGCCAGGATGTCGGCACTGAAGCTTTCTTT	NA	NA	TRBJ1-1	TRBV4-2
CASSYRLAGGRDTQYF	TGTGCCAGCAGCTACCGACTAGCGGGCGGGAGAGATACGCAGTATTTT	NA	TRBD2	TRBJ2-3	TRBV13
CAARTGGAENTEAFF	TGTGCCGCCCGGACAGGGGGCGCCGAGAACACTGAAGCTTTCTTT	once	TRBD1	TRBJ1-1	TRBV19
CASSLAQKKDEQFF	TGCGCCAGCAGCTTGGCCCAAAAGAAGGATGAGCAGTTCTTC	NA	NA	TRBJ2-1	TRBV5-1
CASSPDSSYEQYF	TGCGCCAGCAGCCCAGACAGCTCCTACGAGCAGTACTTC	NA	NA	TRBJ2-7	TRBV5-1
CASSHPGRSSGNTIYF	TGCGCCAGCAGCCACCCCGGACGGAGCTCTGGAAACACCATATATTTT	NA	NA	TRBJ1-3	TRBV4-1
CASKVLSGSATEAFF	TGTGCCAGCAAAGTCCTCAGTGGGTCAGCAACTGAAGCTTTCTTT	NA	NA	TRBJ1-1	TRBV6-6
CASSLRGGVGVEQFF	TGCGCCAGCAGCTTGAGGGGAGGGGTCGGCGTCGAGCAGTTCTTC	NA	TRBD2	TRBJ2-1	TRBV5-1
CASSYNTGGGNTIYF	TGTGCCAGCAGTTACAACACAGGGGGTGGAAACACCATATATTTT	NA	TRBD1	TRBJ1-3	TRBV6-4
CASSFPGQGGVNEQFF	TGTGCCAGCAGCTTTCCAGGACAGGGGGGGGTCAATGAGCAGTTCTTC	NA	TRBD1	TRBJ2-1	TRBV11-2
CASSLFAGGLETQYF	TGCGCCAGCAGCTTGTTTGCGGGGGGTCTGGAGACCCAGTACTTC	NA	TRBD2	TRBJ2-5	TRBV5-1
CASSPTRVDTQYF	TGCGCCAGCAGCCCGACTAGAGTAGATACGCAGTATTTT	NA	NA	TRBJ2-3	TRBV10-2
CASSPLAGSTDTQYF	TGTGCCAGCAGCCCACTAGCGGGAAGCACAGATACGCAGTATTTT	NA	TRBD2	TRBJ2-3	TRBV7-9
CASYDYNERFF	TGCGCCAGCTACGACTACAATGAGCGGTTCTTC	NA	NA	TRBJ2-1	TRBV5-1
CASSLGAGPYEQYF	TGCGCCAGCAGCTTGGGAGCGGGACCCTACGAGCAGTACTTC	NA	TRBD2	TRBJ2-7	TRBV5-1
CASSLREPTGELFF	TGCGCCAGCAGCCTACGGGAGCCCACCGGGGAGCTGTTTTTT	NA	NA	TRBJ2-2	TRBV5-1
CASSFRDRDYEQYF	TGTGCCAGCAGTTTCCGGGACAGGGACTACGAGCAGTACTTC	medium-sized	TRBD1	TRBJ2-7	TRBV6-1
CASSFLAGDDNEQFF	TGTGCCAGCTCATTCCTAGCGGGGGATGACAATGAGCAGTTCTTC	NA	TRBD2	TRBJ2-1	TRBV18
CASRTGTDTDTQYF	TGTGCCAGCAGGACCGGGACAGACACAGATACGCAGTATTTT	once	TRBD1	TRBJ2-3	TRBV5-4
CASSVGIQETQYF	TGTGCCAGCAGTGTCGGTATCCAAGAGACCCAGTACTTC	NA	NA	TRBJ2-5	TRBV2
CASSFIADTQYF	TGTGCCAGCAGCTTCATAGCAGATACGCAGTATTTT	NA	NA	TRBJ2-3	TRBV7-9
CASSALPNYNEQFF	TGTGCCAGCAGTGCCCTACCCAATTACAATGAGCAGTTCTTC	NA	NA	TRBJ2-1	TRBV2
CASSVGTGGNEQFF	TGTGCCAGCAGTGTCGGGACAGGGGGTAATGAGCAGTTCTTC	NA	TRBD1	TRBJ2-1	TRBV6-1
CASSPRQGGYGYTF	TGCGCCAGCAGTCCGAGACAGGGCGGATATGGCTACACCTTC	NA	TRBD1	TRBJ1-2	TRBV4-1
CASSPPAGLLNEQFF	TGTGCCAGCAGCCCCCCTGCGGGTTTGCTCAATGAGCAGTTCTTC	few	NA	TRBJ2-1	TRBV5-4
CASSRDRLSGEQYF	TGTGCCAGCAGCAGGGACCGCCTGTCGGGTGAGCAGTACTTC	NA	NA	TRBJ2-5	TRBV9
CASSGNRGLNTEAFF	TGTGCCAGCAGCGGAAACAGGGGATTGAACACTGAAGCTTTCTTT	NA	TRBD1	TRBJ1-1	TRBV5-6
CATSRRDGAYEQYF	TGTGCCACCAGCAGACGAGACGGAGCCTACGAGCAGTACTTC	NA	NA	TRBJ2-7	TRBV15
CASSRTPGATNEKLFF	TGTGCCAGCAGCCGAACCCCAGGAGCCACTAATGAAAAACTGTTTTTT	NA	NA	TRBJ1-4	TRBV14
CASSPEVAGGYEQYF	TGCGCCAGCAGCCCAGAGGTGGCGGGAGGCTACGAGCAGTACTTC	NA	TRBD2	TRBJ2-7	TRBV4-1
CASSPGQGLGETQYF	TGTGCCAGCAGCCCGGGACAGGGGTTAGGGGAGACCCAGTACTTC	NA	TRBD1	TRBJ2-5	TRBV7-9
CASSLGGVTLGYTF	TGTGCCAGCAGCTTGGGGGGGGTAACCCTTGGCTACACCTTC	NA	NA	TRBJ1-2	TRBV7-8
CASSLGLAGNTGELFF	TGTGCCAGCAGCTTGGGCCTAGCGGGTAACACCGGGGAGCTGTTTTTT	NA	TRBD2	TRBJ2-2	TRBV5-4
CASSMMGGSNQPQHF	TGTGCCAGTAGTATGATGGGGGGAAGCAATCAGCCCCAGCATTTT	NA	NA	TRBJ1-5	TRBV19
CASSSSLLDTQYF	TGTGCCAGCAGCTCCTCACTGTTGGATACGCAGTATTTT	few	NA	TRBJ2-3	TRBV7-9
CASSLGHDTQYF	TGTGCCAGCAGTCTTGGGCACGATACGCAGTATTTT	once	NA	TRBJ2-3	TRBV25-1
CASSLPIDGQPQHF	TGTGCCAGCAGTTTACCCATTGACGGGCAGCCCCAGCATTTT	NA	NA	TRBJ1-5	TRBV28
CASMGQGAVDYGYTF	TGTGCCAGCATGGGACAGGGGGCAGTTGACTATGGCTACACCTTC	once	TRBD1	TRBJ1-2	TRBV5-4